Listed here is a single TCR beta chain. No antigen is known for it. Per the germline V gene, CDR1 is MDHEN and CDR2 is SYDVKM. V gave up 5 bases and J gave up 4 bases, with 12 bases separating them. The CDR3 loop spans 14 amino acids. The data are from a study of OX40 agonist ivuxolimab in advanced cancers. The wider study: Patients were infused with ivuxolimab every 2 weeks at 0.01 to 10 mg/kg. Hepatocellular carcinoma, melanoma, renal cell or head and neck cancer occurred in dose-escalation patients. Study-level results: There was clonal expansion of CD4+ and CD8+ blood T cells by week 6 at 0.1 to 3.0 mg/kg.

Autoimmune disease history or systemic immunosuppression meant exclusion. Sequencing was performed with immunoSEQ multiplex PCR; in TCRdb, only in-frame clones are kept and a portion is missing. The sample contains some 18,000 clones, 80% to 95% of which appear only once. This receptor was obtained from an adult with an advanced solid tumor such as melanoma, head and neck, liver or kidney cancer. The chain uses TRBV28 and TRBJ2-1; D assignment may be TRBD1 or TRBD2 (5 bases each). Specimen: CD4+ or CD8+ T cells sorted from blood, collected in a trial of the OX40 agonist ivuxolimab. CDR3: CASSPPGQYNEQFF. Here the CDR3 DNA reads TGTGCCAGCAGTCCCCCGGGGCAATACAATGAGCAGTTCTTC. Full variable domain (missing parts from reference TRBV28 and TRBJ2-1): DVKVTQSSRYLVKRTGEKVFLECVQDMDHENMFWYRQDPGLGLRLIYFSYDVKMKEKGDIPEGYSVSREKKERFSLILESASTNQTSMYLCASSPPGQYNEQFFGPGTRLTVL.